The entry below gives a single T cell receptor beta chain sequence along with its context. Its antigen is not identified. CDR3 length equals 16 residues. Looked up from germline, CDR1 is DFQATT and CDR2 is SNEGSKA (reference sequence). These data are taken from a study of T cells expressing NK-cell markers. As for the study in general: Eight donors were sequenced, seven testing HCMV-seropositive and one testing seronegative.

Beta-chain TCR cDNA was generated via 5'RACE template switching with UMIs. One entry per CDR3 protein, without DNA, is what TCRdb gives after re-calling the 5' RACE reads. Its table records approximately 15,000 distinct CDR3 sequences. Study-wide points: The leading position in the CD3+CD56-NKG2C+ fraction of four donors also went to these clonotypes. Whether the expanded NKG2C+ T cell clones recognized HCMV remained unclear.

The specimen sequenced was blood T cells: a sorted CD56 or NKG2C T cell subset, CD4+ or CD8+ T cells, or bulk PBMC T cells (not recorded which). The sequence was obtained from a man aged 18-75 years in good health. The genes are TRBV20-1 and TRBJ2-4; TCRdb names TRBD2, which stays unverified in the absence of DNA. CDR3 protein: CSASRAGELAKNIQYF.